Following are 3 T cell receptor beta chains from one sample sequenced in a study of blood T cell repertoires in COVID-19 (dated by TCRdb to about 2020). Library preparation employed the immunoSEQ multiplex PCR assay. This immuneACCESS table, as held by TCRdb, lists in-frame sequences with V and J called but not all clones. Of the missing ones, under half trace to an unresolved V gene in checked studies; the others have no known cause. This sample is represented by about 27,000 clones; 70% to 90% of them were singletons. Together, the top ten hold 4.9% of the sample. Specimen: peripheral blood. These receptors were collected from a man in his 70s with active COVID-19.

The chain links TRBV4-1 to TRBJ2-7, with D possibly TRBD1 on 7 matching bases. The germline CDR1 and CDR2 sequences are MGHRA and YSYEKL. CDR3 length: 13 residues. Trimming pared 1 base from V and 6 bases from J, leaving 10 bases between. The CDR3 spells CASSQVRDSEQYF. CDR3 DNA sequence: TGCGCCAGCAGCCAAGTGCGGGACAGCGAGCAGTACTTC.

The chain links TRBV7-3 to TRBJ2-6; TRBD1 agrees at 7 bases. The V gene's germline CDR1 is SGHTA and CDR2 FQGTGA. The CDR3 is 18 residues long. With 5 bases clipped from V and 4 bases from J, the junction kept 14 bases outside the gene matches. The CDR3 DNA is TGTGCCAGCAGCGCGATTACCACAGGGGTAGCCGGGGCCAACGTCCTGACTTTC. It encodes CASSAITTGVAGANVLTF.

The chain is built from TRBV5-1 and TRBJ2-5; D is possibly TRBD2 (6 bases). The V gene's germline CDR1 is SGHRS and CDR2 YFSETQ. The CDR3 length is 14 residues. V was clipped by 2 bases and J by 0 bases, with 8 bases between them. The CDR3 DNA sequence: TGCGCCAGCAGCTTATGGGACTACCAAGAGACCCAGTACTTC. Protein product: CASSLWDYQETQYF.